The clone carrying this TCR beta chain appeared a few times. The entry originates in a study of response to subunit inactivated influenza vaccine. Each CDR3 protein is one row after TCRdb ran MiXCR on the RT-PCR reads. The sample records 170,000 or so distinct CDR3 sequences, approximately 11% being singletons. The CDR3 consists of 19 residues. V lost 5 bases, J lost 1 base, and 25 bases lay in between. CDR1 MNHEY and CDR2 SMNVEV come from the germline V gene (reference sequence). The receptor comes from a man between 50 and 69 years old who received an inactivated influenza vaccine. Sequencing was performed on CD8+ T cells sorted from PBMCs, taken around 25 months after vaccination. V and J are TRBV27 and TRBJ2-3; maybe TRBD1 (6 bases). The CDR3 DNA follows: TGTGCCAGCAGTCCCATTATACCCGCTCCGCGACAGGGCACAGATACGCAGTATTTT. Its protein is CASSPIIPAPRQGTDTQYF.